These T cell receptor beta chains were read from a single sample in a study of blood T cell repertoires in COVID-19. Libraries were prepared by immunoSEQ multiplex PCR; TCRdb keeps only in-frame clonotypes and omits some of them. Here the sample spans roughly 250,000 clones, 75% to 90% being singletons. The sequenced sample consisted of peripheral blood. The receptor set was obtained from a woman in her thirties or forties with acute or convalescent COVID-19. CDR3s leave out the opening cysteine and the closing phenylalanine or tryptophan. The size of a clone is reported for some rows only, either as once, few or many, or as a class for expanded clones.

abundance | v_gene | CDR3aa
NA | TRBV5-6 | ASSSGWGRGVNQPQH
NA | TRBV7-2 | ASSPSRGLQPQH
NA | TRBV5-1 | ASRAPEQGATEAF
NA | TRBV10-3 | AISELSGRPSNNEQF
once | TRBV3-1/TRBV3-2 | ASSLGLVPETQY
NA | TRBV7-2 | ASSLSQGYYGYT
NA | TRBV2 | ASSKPGQGVEGTEAF
NA | TRBV9 | ASSPGTSGGWNEQF
NA | TRBV5-1 | ASGPTGGTEAF
NA | TRBV4-2 | ASSRGTGSNTGELF
NA | TRBV30 | AWGIPSTFEAF
once | TRBV6-2/TRBV6-3 | ASSWNSNYGYT
once | TRBV27 | ASRVSGAGTDTQY
NA | TRBV5-6 | ASSLGIQGYT
NA | TRBV5-6 | ASSSGTGVNNQPQH
NA | TRBV10-3 | AISGQVDEAF
NA | TRBV3-1/TRBV3-2 | ASSPTNQETQY
few | TRBV10-2 | ASNTEPGQGLYGYT
NA | TRBV12-5 | ASGHGTGQETQY
NA | TRBV6-6 | ASSLDSPGTGELF
NA | TRBV15 | ATSRGGGEKLF
NA | TRBV19 | ASSTGSLSGANVLT
NA | TRBV7-2 | ASSLAGGRTDTQY
NA | TRBV7-3 | ASSFGYGESYNEQF
NA | TRBV29-1 | SVVSSLNTEAF
NA | TRBV12-3/TRBV12-4 | ASSFETQY
NA | TRBV28 | ASRVDARGNSNQPQH
few | TRBV4-2 | ASSRRTSGAAQETQY
once | TRBV5-1 | ASSLEQTYGYT
NA | TRBV10-3 | AISESQPLGAF
few | TRBV5-8 | ASSPGTGFYSNQPQH
NA | TRBV4-1 | ASSQGPDEKLF
NA | TRBV5-1 | ASSLVAGGTGELF
NA | TRBV5-1 | ASSLVAGVDTEAF
NA | TRBV10-3 | AISLVSGTATGELF
NA | TRBV5-8 | ASSLWTVNNYGYT
NA | TRBV6-1 | ASSENREYSYGYT
NA | TRBV19 | ASSIDRGSRHYT
NA | TRBV29-1 | SAWTGVAKTQY
NA | TRBV14 | ASSQVVFTDTQY
once | TRBV24-1 | ATSDSLGQAEGYT
few | TRBV9 | ASSVATGGGYT
NA | TRBV13 | ASSLGLGRGPQF
NA | TRBV23-1 | ASSHRTGNTGELF
NA | TRBV4-1 | ASRGSGKETQY
NA | TRBV27 | ASSAPGKDYGYT